The rows below give T cell receptor beta chains drawn from one sample of a study of cytomegalovirus exposure and HLA in healthy donors. TCRdb's copy holds only in-frame clones and misses some; the assay was immunoSEQ multiplex PCR. The sample has approximately 120,000 clones; around 82% are singletons. Sequenced sample: PBMCs. The receptors derive from a man in his fifties or sixties in good health and CMV-seronegative. Each CDR3 is given with its conserved first and last residue. A D gene is named only where the DNA matches it firmly. Not every row has a clone size; where given, it reads once, few, many or a size class.

>NA|TRBV11-2|NA|TRBJ2-5
TGTGCCAGCAGCCTACAGCTACAAGAGACCCAGTACTTC
CASSLQLQETQYF
>many|TRBV6-1|TRBD1|TRBJ1-1
TGTGCCAGCAGGGAGGGACAGGTGGTCACTGAAGCTTTCTTT
CASREGQVVTEAFF
>NA|TRBV5-1|NA|TRBJ2-7
TGCGCCAGCACCCTAACCGGGACAAGGTCCTACGAGCAGTACTTC
CASTLTGTRSYEQYF
>NA|TRBV5-1|NA|TRBJ1-1
TGCGCCAGCAGCTTGGGGGGCGCCTGGACTGAAGCTTTCTTT
CASSLGGAWTEAFF
>few|TRBV6-5|NA|TRBJ1-1
TGTGCCAGCAGTTACGGACAGACTGAAGCTTTCTTT
CASSYGQTEAFF
>NA|TRBV21-1|NA|TRBJ1-4
TGTGCCAGCACGGAACGGGACAGGTCCAAAAAACTGTTTTTT
CASTERDRSKKLFF
>NA|TRBV4-3|TRBD1|TRBJ1-4
TGCGCCAGCAGCGCGCGACCCATAACAGGGGGTTGGGCGACTAATGAAAAACTGTTTTTT
CASSARPITGGWATNEKLFF
>once|TRBV5-1|NA|TRBJ1-2
TGCGCCAGCAGCTCTTCGGCGGCGCAGCTCCTAAACTATGGCTACACCTTC
CASSSSAAQLLNYGYTF
>NA|TRBV6-5|TRBD1|TRBJ1-1
TGTGCCAGCAGTTATACTGGGACAGGGGATGCACGGGCTTTCTTT
CASSYTGTGDARAFF
>NA|TRBV11-2|NA|TRBJ2-1
TGTGCCAGCAGCTTAGATCAATTGGTACAGGTAGATGGTGAGCAGTTCTTC
CASSLDQLVQVDGEQFF
>once|TRBV27|NA|TRBJ2-7
TGTGCCAGCAGTTTTACCCGGACAGCCTACGAGCAGTACTTC
CASSFTRTAYEQYF
>few|TRBV2|TRBD1|TRBJ2-1
TGTGCCAGCAGTGGGCCCTGGGGACAGGGTACCTACAATGAGCAGTTCTTC
CASSGPWGQGTYNEQFF
>few|TRBV5-1|NA|TRBJ2-3
TGCGCCAGCAGCTTGGATCAGGGTACAGATACGCAGTATTTT
CASSLDQGTDTQYF
>NA|TRBV12-5|TRBD2|TRBJ2-6
TGTGCTAGTGGTTTACCAATTTGTCCTAGCGGGTTATCCGCCCAATTCGGGGCCAACGTCCTGACTTTC
CASGLPICPSGLSAQFGANVLTF
>NA|TRBV5-1|NA|TRBJ2-3
TGCGCCAGCAGCTTGGGACAGGACACAGATACGCAGTATTTT
CASSLGQDTDTQYF
>NA|TRBV9|NA|TRBJ2-7
TGTGCCAGCAGCGACGGGGAGATTCCCTCCTACGAGCAGTACTTC
CASSDGEIPSYEQYF